The 3 T cell receptor beta chains given below trace back to one sample, sequenced in a study of graft-versus-host responses after intestinal transplantation. Here immunoSEQ multiplex PCR was the method, and the copy in TCRdb shows in-frame clones only, minus some. Of approximately 28,000 clones in the sample, 85% to 95% were seen once. The starting material was PBMCs, obtained approximately 69 days after intestinal transplant. The receptors here all came from a human patient who received an intestinal transplant, so some T cells may come from the graft donor.

The genes are TRBV5-1 and TRBJ2-7; 8 bases are a match to TRBD2. Germline V lookup: CDR1 SGHRS, CDR2 YFSETQ. The trim removed 3 bases at V and 5 bases at J, leaving 19 bases unmatched. CDR3 length: 18 amino acids. CDR3 region: CASSWTYFGIAGLNEQYF. The CDR3, as DNA: TGCGCCAGCAGCTGGACTTACTTCGGGATAGCGGGGTTGAACGAGCAGTACTTC.

This sequence joins TRBV6-5 and TRBJ1-2, with 7 bases identical to TRBD1. Trimming at V came to 10 bases and at J to 10 bases, leaving 12 bases not matched to a gene. Germline V gene data show CDR1 as MNHEY and CDR2 as SVGAGI. The CDR3 is made up of 12 amino acids. The CDR3 sequence is CATAGGWFFYTF. CDR3 nucleotides: TGTGCCACCGCAGGGGGATGGTTCTTCTACACCTTC.

The chain uses TRBV6-5 and TRBJ2-5; no definite D call. V gave up 0 bases and J gave up 5 bases, with 10 bases separating them. The CDR3 sequence is 14 residues long. Per the germline V gene, CDR1 is MNHEY and CDR2 is SVGAGI. This CDR3 reads CASSYSGVPETQYF. The CDR3 DNA follows: TGTGCCAGCAGTTACTCTGGAGTACCGGAGACCCAGTACTTC.